These T cell receptor beta chains were read from a single sample in a study of T cell changes during pregnancy in multiple sclerosis. This table comes from immunoSEQ multiplex PCR, and its TCRdb copy is limited to in-frame clones, with some not included. The sample includes about 84,000 clones, over 85% of them seen just once. Material: peripheral blood, obtained in the second trimester of pregnancy. Receptors originate from a female donor in good health, enrolled as a control in a pregnancy study. Each CDR3 is given with its conserved first and last residue. The order of the fields is J gene, V gene, clone size, D gene, CDR3 protein, CDR3 DNA. A D gene is named only where the DNA matches it firmly. Rows may omit the clone size; those that give it use once, few, many or a size class.

j_call: TRBJ1-5
v_call: TRBV6-6
clone_size: once
d_call: TRBD1
cdr3_aa: CASSRTGYGQPQHF
cdr3_nt: TGTGCCAGCAGTCGGACAGGGTACGGTCAGCCCCAGCATTTT

j_call: TRBJ2-2
v_call: TRBV5-4
clone_size: .
d_call: .
cdr3_aa: CASSLVWAANTGELFF
cdr3_nt: TGTGCCAGCAGCTTGGTTTGGGCAGCGAACACCGGGGAGCTGTTTTTT

j_call: TRBJ1-4
v_call: TRBV4-2
clone_size: .
d_call: .
cdr3_aa: CASSQPGRGNEKLFF
cdr3_nt: TGTGCCAGCAGCCAACCGGGACGGGGGAATGAAAAACTGTTTTTT

j_call: TRBJ2-1
v_call: TRBV5-5
clone_size: .
d_call: TRBD2
cdr3_aa: CASSVRDYPYNEQFF
cdr3_nt: TGTGCCAGCAGCGTCCGGGACTACCCCTACAATGAGCAGTTCTTC

j_call: TRBJ1-3
v_call: TRBV28
clone_size: .
d_call: .
cdr3_aa: CASSLSRGGNTIYF
cdr3_nt: TGTGCCAGCAGTTTAAGTAGGGGGGGAAACACCATATATTTT

j_call: TRBJ2-6
v_call: TRBV19
clone_size: .
d_call: TRBD1
cdr3_aa: CASSTQGAPVAF
cdr3_nt: TGTGCCAGTAGTACACAGGGGGCCCCCGTGGCTTTC

j_call: TRBJ1-2
v_call: TRBV5-1
clone_size: .
d_call: .
cdr3_aa: CASSFSGGLDYGYTF
cdr3_nt: TGCGCCAGCAGCTTTAGCGGGGGGCTGGACTATGGCTACACCTTC

j_call: TRBJ2-5
v_call: TRBV7-8
clone_size: .
d_call: TRBD1
cdr3_aa: CASSLTDRDQETQYF
cdr3_nt: TGTGCCAGCAGCTTAACCGACAGGGACCAAGAGACCCAGTACTTC

j_call: TRBJ1-4
v_call: TRBV4-1
clone_size: .
d_call: TRBD1
cdr3_aa: CASSQVSYRGYEKLFF
cdr3_nt: TGCGCCAGCAGCCAAGTTTCGTACAGGGGATATGAAAAACTGTTTTTT

j_call: TRBJ2-1
v_call: TRBV7-2
clone_size: .
d_call: TRBD1
cdr3_aa: CASSPQGQGADEQFF
cdr3_nt: TGTGCCAGCAGCCCCCAGGGGCAGGGGGCGGATGAGCAGTTCTTC

j_call: TRBJ2-7
v_call: TRBV5-1
clone_size: .
d_call: TRBD2
cdr3_aa: CASSLEGGLSYEQYF
cdr3_nt: TGCGCCAGCAGCTTGGAGGGAGGGCTCTCCTACGAGCAGTACTTC

j_call: TRBJ2-2
v_call: TRBV5-1
clone_size: .
d_call: TRBD2
cdr3_aa: CASSTTTGTSGRVAGELFF
cdr3_nt: TGCGCCAGCAGCACAACTACCGGGACTAGCGGGAGGGTTGCCGGGGAGCTGTTTTTT

j_call: TRBJ1-5
v_call: TRBV19
clone_size: .
d_call: TRBD1
cdr3_aa: CASSIIRGTGQPQHF
cdr3_nt: TGTGCCAGTAGTATAATCCGCGGGACAGGGCAGCCCCAGCATTTT

j_call: TRBJ2-7
v_call: TRBV30
clone_size: .
d_call: TRBD1
cdr3_aa: CAWSDSGGSGEQYF
cdr3_nt: TGTGCCTGGAGTGACTCAGGGGGCTCGGGCGAGCAGTACTTC

j_call: TRBJ1-2
v_call: TRBV6-1
clone_size: .
d_call: .
cdr3_aa: CASNRENYGYTF
cdr3_nt: TGTGCCAGCAATCGGGAAAACTATGGCTACACCTTC

j_call: TRBJ2-7
v_call: TRBV7-2
clone_size: .
d_call: TRBD2
cdr3_aa: CASSLKMREPGEQYF
cdr3_nt: TGTGCCAGCAGCTTAAAGATGCGGGAGCCAGGCGAGCAGTACTTC

j_call: TRBJ1-4
v_call: TRBV29-1
clone_size: .
d_call: .
cdr3_aa: CSVEKWTARGEKLFF
cdr3_nt: TGCAGCGTTGAAAAGTGGACAGCTAGGGGTGAAAAACTGTTTTTT

j_call: TRBJ2-2
v_call: TRBV28
clone_size: .
d_call: .
cdr3_aa: CASSTRTEANTGELFF
cdr3_nt: TGTGCCAGCAGCACCAGGACGGAGGCAAACACCGGGGAGCTGTTTTTT

j_call: TRBJ2-7
v_call: TRBV2
clone_size: .
d_call: TRBD2
cdr3_aa: CASSGTSYHEQYF
cdr3_nt: TGTGCCAGCAGTGGGACTAGCTACCACGAGCAGTACTTC

j_call: TRBJ2-7
v_call: TRBV11-3
clone_size: .
d_call: .
cdr3_aa: CASSLRERQGLTYEQYF
cdr3_nt: TGTGCCAGCAGCTTGAGGGAGCGGCAGGGGCTTACCTACGAGCAGTACTTC

j_call: TRBJ2-1
v_call: TRBV5-1
clone_size: .
d_call: TRBD2
cdr3_aa: CASSPTSGAYNEQFF
cdr3_nt: TGCGCCAGCAGCCCGACTAGCGGGGCCTACAATGAGCAGTTCTTC

j_call: TRBJ2-1
v_call: TRBV29-1
clone_size: once
d_call: .
cdr3_aa: CSVGGRTYNEQFF
cdr3_nt: TGCAGCGTTGGTGGGAGAACCTACAATGAGCAGTTCTTC

j_call: TRBJ2-3
v_call: TRBV6-6
clone_size: .
d_call: .
cdr3_aa: CASSYAESTDTQYF
cdr3_nt: TGTGCCAGCAGTTACGCGGAAAGCACAGATACGCAGTATTTT

j_call: TRBJ2-7
v_call: TRBV10-1
clone_size: .
d_call: TRBD2
cdr3_aa: CASSGGRDRSKLAGDCWSYEQYF
cdr3_nt: TGCGCCAGCAGTGGGGGCCGAGACAGGTCTAAACTAGCGGGAGATTGTTGGTCCTACGAGCAGTACTTC

j_call: TRBJ1-2
v_call: TRBV28
clone_size: once
d_call: .
cdr3_aa: CASSLTGTSYGYTF
cdr3_nt: TGTGCCAGCAGTTTAACCGGGACATCTTATGGCTACACCTTC

j_call: TRBJ2-1
v_call: TRBV5-8
clone_size: few
d_call: TRBD2
cdr3_aa: CASSSIAGNNEQFF
cdr3_nt: TGTGCCAGCAGCTCCATAGCGGGAAACAATGAGCAGTTCTTC

j_call: TRBJ2-3
v_call: TRBV28
clone_size: .
d_call: TRBD2
cdr3_aa: CASSLTSGRGTQYF
cdr3_nt: TGTGCCAGCAGTTTAACTAGCGGGAGAGGTACGCAGTATTTT

j_call: TRBJ1-1
v_call: TRBV28
clone_size: once
d_call: .
cdr3_aa: CASSLYTRDTEAFF
cdr3_nt: TGTGCCAGCAGTTTATATACACGGGACACTGAAGCTTTCTTT

j_call: TRBJ2-1
v_call: TRBV7-8
clone_size: .
d_call: TRBD2
cdr3_aa: CASSLRRGEIWDEQFF
cdr3_nt: TGTGCCAGCAGCTTACGGCGGGGGGAGATTTGGGATGAGCAGTTCTTC

j_call: TRBJ2-7
v_call: TRBV27
clone_size: .
d_call: .
cdr3_aa: CASSRTDSSYEQYF
cdr3_nt: TGTGCCAGCAGCCGTACGGACAGCTCCTACGAGCAGTACTTC

j_call: TRBJ2-5
v_call: TRBV11-2
clone_size: .
d_call: TRBD1
cdr3_aa: CASSLGQGQETQYF
cdr3_nt: TGTGCCAGCAGCCTCGGACAGGGCCAAGAGACCCAGTACTTC

j_call: TRBJ2-7
v_call: TRBV7-9
clone_size: .
d_call: TRBD1
cdr3_aa: CASSLGYPGQPYEQYF
cdr3_nt: TGTGCCAGCAGCTTAGGATACCCGGGACAGCCCTACGAGCAGTACTTC

j_call: TRBJ2-1
v_call: TRBV18
clone_size: .
d_call: .
cdr3_aa: CASSPPGGYYNEQFF
cdr3_nt: TGTGCCAGCTCACCACCTGGAGGGTACTACAATGAGCAGTTCTTC

j_call: TRBJ2-3
v_call: TRBV4-2
clone_size: .
d_call: TRBD2
cdr3_aa: CASSQDRSGGRTDTQYF
cdr3_nt: TGTGCCAGCAGCCAAGATAGGAGCGGGGGCCGCACAGATACGCAGTATTTT

j_call: TRBJ2-7
v_call: TRBV10-3
clone_size: .
d_call: TRBD2
cdr3_aa: CAISERSSGMNEQYF
cdr3_nt: TGTGCCATCAGTGAGAGGTCTAGCGGGATGAACGAGCAGTACTTC

j_call: TRBJ2-1
v_call: TRBV6-4
clone_size: .
d_call: .
cdr3_aa: CASSEDGTGRQFF
cdr3_nt: TGTGCCAGCAGTGAGGACGGGACCGGGAGGCAGTTCTTC

j_call: TRBJ1-5
v_call: TRBV15
clone_size: .
d_call: .
cdr3_aa: CATSRDLSNQPQHF
cdr3_nt: TGTGCCACCAGCAGAGATCTGAGCAATCAGCCCCAGCATTTT

j_call: TRBJ2-2
v_call: TRBV7-9
clone_size: .
d_call: TRBD2
cdr3_aa: CASSLVGLGSGELFF
cdr3_nt: TGTGCCAGCAGCCTAGTCGGACTAGGGTCCGGGGAGCTGTTTTTT

j_call: TRBJ2-3
v_call: TRBV4-2
clone_size: .
d_call: TRBD2
cdr3_aa: CASSQRLAERTDTQYF
cdr3_nt: TGTGCCAGCAGCCAGCGACTAGCGGAGCGCACAGATACGCAGTATTTT

j_call: TRBJ2-7
v_call: TRBV28
clone_size: .
d_call: .
cdr3_aa: CASSPGAGTEYEQYF
cdr3_nt: TGTGCCAGCAGCCCGGGGGCCGGGACAGAATACGAGCAGTACTTC

j_call: TRBJ2-7
v_call: TRBV19
clone_size: .
d_call: TRBD2
cdr3_aa: CASSMGGLAAREQYF
cdr3_nt: TGTGCCAGTAGTATGGGAGGGCTAGCGGCACGCGAGCAGTACTTC

j_call: TRBJ1-1
v_call: TRBV28
clone_size: .
d_call: TRBD1
cdr3_aa: CASSSPRGVNTEAFF
cdr3_nt: TGTGCCAGCAGTTCGCCCAGGGGGGTGAACACTGAAGCTTTCTTT

j_call: TRBJ2-3
v_call: TRBV6-6
clone_size: .
d_call: .
cdr3_aa: CASSDWGATTDTQYF
cdr3_nt: TGTGCCAGCTCCGATTGGGGAGCTACCACAGATACGCAGTATTTT

j_call: TRBJ2-7
v_call: TRBV2
clone_size: .
d_call: .
cdr3_aa: CASSEVQNSYEQYF
cdr3_nt: TGTGCCAGCAGTGAGGTTCAGAACTCCTACGAGCAGTACTTC

j_call: TRBJ2-6
v_call: TRBV19
clone_size: .
d_call: TRBD1
cdr3_aa: CASSIDGTGISGANVLTF
cdr3_nt: TGTGCCAGTAGTATAGATGGGACAGGAATCTCTGGGGCCAACGTCCTGACTTTC

j_call: TRBJ2-5
v_call: TRBV6-6
clone_size: .
d_call: .
cdr3_aa: CASMIQTGVGETQYF
cdr3_nt: TGTGCCAGCATGATCCAGACAGGAGTCGGGGAGACCCAGTACTTC

j_call: TRBJ2-7
v_call: TRBV28
clone_size: .
d_call: TRBD2
cdr3_aa: CASSGELAGVYEQYF
cdr3_nt: TGTGCCAGCAGCGGCGAATTAGCGGGAGTTTACGAGCAGTACTTC

j_call: TRBJ2-7
v_call: TRBV4-2
clone_size: .
d_call: TRBD2
cdr3_aa: CASRQSTTSGDYEQYF
cdr3_nt: TGTGCCAGCAGGCAAAGTACGACTAGCGGGGATTACGAGCAGTACTTC

j_call: TRBJ2-5
v_call: TRBV5-1
clone_size: .
d_call: TRBD2
cdr3_aa: CASSPGTSGGQETQYF
cdr3_nt: TGCGCCAGCAGCCCGGGGACTAGCGGGGGCCAAGAGACCCAGTACTTC

j_call: TRBJ2-3
v_call: TRBV28
clone_size: .
d_call: TRBD2
cdr3_aa: CATETSGVGDTQYF
cdr3_nt: TGTGCCACCGAGACTAGCGGGGTCGGAGATACGCAGTATTTT

j_call: TRBJ2-3
v_call: TRBV2
clone_size: .
d_call: .
cdr3_aa: CASSEGGTDTQYF
cdr3_nt: TGTGCCAGCAGTGAGGGCGGCACAGATACGCAGTATTTT

j_call: TRBJ2-7
v_call: TRBV5-4
clone_size: .
d_call: TRBD2
cdr3_aa: CASSPALAGGIYEQYF
cdr3_nt: TGTGCCAGCAGCCCGGCTCTAGCGGGAGGGATATACGAGCAGTACTTC

j_call: TRBJ1-1
v_call: TRBV9
clone_size: .
d_call: .
cdr3_aa: CASSSQQGRNTEAFF
cdr3_nt: TGTGCCAGCAGCTCCCAACAGGGCCGGAACACTGAAGCTTTCTTT